Shown below are 13 T cell receptor beta chains from a single sample sequenced in a study of T cells in localized non-small cell lung cancer. The method was immunoSEQ multiplex PCR; TCRdb's version includes in-frame clones alone and lacks a portion of them. Altogether around 54,000 clones are present, 80% to 90% being singletons, with the ten largest covering more than 15%. This material consisted of peripheral blood, taken before any cancer treatment. These receptors all come from a male donor aged 60 or older with stage III squamous cell lung carcinoma.

This clone has a single count. The rearrangement uses TRBV5-1 and TRBJ1-5; D ambiguous. The CDR3 totals 14 residues. V was pared by 0 bases and J by 3 bases, with 7 bases between. Germline values: CDR1 SGHRS, CDR2 YFSETQ. Written as DNA, the CDR3 is TGCGCCAGCAGCTTGGGGCAGGCCAATCAGCCCCAGCATTTT. It yields the protein CASSLGQANQPQHF.

The CDR3 nucleotides read TGTGCCAGCAGTGAGACTAGCACAGATACGCAGTATTTT. Translation gives CASSETSTDTQYF. The V and J genes are TRBV2 and TRBJ2-3; D gene uncertain. Germline CDR1 reads SNHLY; CDR2 reads FYNNEI. V shed 3 bases and J shed 0 bases, with 4 bases lying between them. The CDR3 has 13 residues. Full variable domain (outside the CDR3, taken from reference TRBV2 and TRBJ2-3): EPEVTQTPSHQVTQMGQEVILRCVPISNHLYFYWYRQILGQKVEFLVSFYNNEISEKSEIFDDQFSVERPDGSNFTLKIRSTKLEDSAMYFCASSETSTDTQYFGPGTRLTVL.

The gene calls are TRBV19 and TRBJ2-2, with a possible D match to TRBD1 (5 bases). The germline V gene encodes CDR1 LNHDA and CDR2 SQIVND (reference sequence). This CDR3 contains 13 residues. Trimming took 3 bases from V and 4 from J, leaving 6 bases between them. As DNA, the CDR3 is TGTGCCAGTAGTATCCAGGGCACCGGGGAGCTGTTTTTT. Translated: CASSIQGTGELFF.

The genes are TRBV7-3 and TRBJ1-1; a weak D match, TRBD1 (6 bases). V gave up 5 bases and J gave up 0 bases, with 10 bases separating them. There are 14 residues in the CDR3. Germline CDR1 and CDR2: SGHTA and FQGTGA. The CDR3 nucleotides read TGTGCCAGCAGCCCCGGGGGCTTGAACACTGAAGCTTTCTTT. This encodes CASSPGGLNTEAFF.

DNA for the CDR3: TGTGCCAGCAGCGTCGGAGGGGTTTTCTACGAGCAGTACTTC. This codes for CASSVGGVFYEQYF. The chain employs TRBV9 and TRBJ2-7; possibly TRBD2 for D (6 bases). V lost 2 bases and J 3 bases, leaving 12 bases between the germline ends. The CDR3 has 14 residues. CDR1 is SGDLS, CDR2 YYNGEE, per germline.

This rearrangement joins TRBV5-1 to TRBJ1-2, with D perhaps TRBD1 (6 bases). V was pared by 0 bases and J by 2 bases, with 14 bases between. Germline V gene data show CDR1 as SGHRS and CDR2 as YFSETQ. This CDR3 region has 16 residues. Here the CDR3 DNA reads TGCGCCAGCAGCTTGGGCGGGACACCTCTAAACTATGGCTACACCTTC. Protein product: CASSLGGTPLNYGYTF.

V and J are TRBV4-2 and TRBJ2-3; the match to TRBD2 covers 13 bases. The V and J ends lost 4 bases and 1 base, in that order; junction bases with no gene match: 11. CDR1 and CDR2 from the germline V gene are LGHNA and YNFKEQ. This CDR3 comprises 19 residues. CDR3 sequence (DNA): TGTGCCAGCAGCCCCAGACCGGGGACTAGCGGGATTCGCACAGATACGCAGTATTTT. This codes for CASSPRPGTSGIRTDTQYF.

V usage is TRBV28 and J usage is TRBJ1-5; tentative D call: TRBD1 (5 bases). V was pared by 11 bases and J by 0 bases, with 11 bases between. CDR1 is MDHEN and CDR2 is SYDVKM in the germline V gene. The CDR3 sequence is 13 residues long. The CDR3 reads CAAGGNSNQPQHF. The CDR3 DNA is TGTGCCGCCGGGGGGAATAGCAATCAGCCCCAGCATTTT.

The rearrangement joins TRBV10-3 to TRBJ2-1, with 7 positions matching TRBD1. V dropped 4 bases and J dropped 6; count of bases not matched to a gene: 9. The CDR3 covers 15 residues. Per the germline V gene, CDR1 is ENHRY and CDR2 is SYGVKD. CDR3 bases: TGTGCCATCAGTGTGGTCAGGGGGATAGTCAATGAGCAGTTCTTC. It specifies CAISVVRGIVNEQFF.

The chain is built from TRBV28 and TRBJ2-6; possible D gene TRBD2, 6 bases. Germline V CDR1 and CDR2: MDHEN, SYDVKM. Trimming shortened V by 8 bases and J by 0 bases, and 11 bases separated the two germline ends. The length of the CDR3 is 15 residues. CDR3 coding DNA: TGTGCCAGCGGAGGGGCCAGCTCTGGGGCCAACGTCCTGACTTTC. Translated: CASGGASSGANVLTF.

This rearrangement joins TRBV7-6 to TRBJ2-3, with 10 bases aligning to TRBD2. CDR3 length: 16 residues. V was pared by 5 bases and J by 5 bases, with 10 bases of the junction left unmatched. Germline-derived CDR1 and CDR2 are SGHVS and FNYEAQ. CDR3 residues: CASSPQAGGPQDTQYF. The CDR3 DNA follows: TGTGCCAGCAGCCCCCAAGCGGGGGGGCCGCAAGATACGCAGTATTTT.

This clone was seen a handful of times. V usage is TRBV30 and J usage is TRBJ1-1; D may be TRBD1 (5 bases). V was pared by 0 bases and J by 4 bases, with 12 bases between. Germline V gene data show CDR1 as GTSNPN and CDR2 as SVGIG (reference sequence). The CDR3 runs 14 residues. The chain's CDR3 is CAWSVHGARTEAFF. CDR3 DNA sequence: TGTGCCTGGAGTGTACACGGGGCTCGCACTGAAGCTTTCTTT.

The chain couples TRBV5-4 to TRBJ2-7; unclear D gene. Germline-derived CDR1 and CDR2 are SGHNT and YYREEE (reference sequence). The V end lost 2 bases, the J end lost 3 bases, and 9 bases lay between the germline ends. The CDR3 loop spans 13 amino acids. Here the CDR3 DNA reads TGTGCCAGCAGCTTACCTGGCGACTACGAGCAGTACTTC. Protein: CASSLPGDYEQYF.